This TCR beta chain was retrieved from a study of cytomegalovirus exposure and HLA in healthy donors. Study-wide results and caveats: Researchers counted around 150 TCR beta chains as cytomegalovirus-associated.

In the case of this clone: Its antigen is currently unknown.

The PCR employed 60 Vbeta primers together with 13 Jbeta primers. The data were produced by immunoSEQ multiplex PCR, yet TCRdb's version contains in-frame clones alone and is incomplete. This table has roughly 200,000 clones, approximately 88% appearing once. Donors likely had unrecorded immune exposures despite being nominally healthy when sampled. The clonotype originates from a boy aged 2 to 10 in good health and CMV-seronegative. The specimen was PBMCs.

In DNA, the CDR3 is TGTGCCAGCAGTGTGCAGGATCGCTATGGCTACACCTTC. Protein: CASSVQDRYGYTF. The rearrangement links TRBV2 to TRBJ1-2; D is unresolved. The germline V gene has CDR1 SNHLY and CDR2 FYNNEI. Between the trimmed V and J ends, which lost 4 bases and 4 bases, there was a span of 10 bases. This CDR3 is built from 13 residues.